The table lists the clone carrying this TCR beta chain with many counts. The target antigen is unknown. This entry comes from a study of CD8 T cells in ankylosing spondylitis. Whole-study results and caveats: Reportedly, significant enrichment of disease-linked clones occurred in matched ankylosing spondylitis synovial fluid. Earlier authors reported some of these motif variants in reactive arthritis synovial fluid and blood. One TCR beta motif, made up of 7 or 8 highly homologous variants, appeared characteristic of ankylosing spondylitis blood.

Libraries of TCR beta came from quantitative 5'-RACE with molecular barcodes. Each CDR3 protein gets one entry after TCRdb re-called the 5' RACE reads with MiXCR. The data show 200,000 to 250,000 distinct CDR3 sequences, with 20% to 30% seen just once and about 7% held by the top ten. The CDR3 runs 14 residues. Germline V gives CDR1 DFQATT, CDR2 SNEGSKA (reference sequence). Germline trimming cut 2 bases from V and 4 bases from J; bases unmatched to any gene: 7. The sequence was obtained from a male donor with ankylosing spondylitis or in good health (not recorded which). The sequenced sample consisted of blood, either unsorted or a sorted T cell fraction (not recorded which). The V gene is TRBV20-1, the J gene TRBJ2-7; 8 nucleotides align to TRBD2. CDR3 in DNA: TGCAGTGCTAGAAAGCGGGGGAGCCTTTACGAGCAGTACTTC. As protein: CSARKRGSLYEQYF.